The rows below give T cell receptor beta chains drawn from one sample of a study of beta chain features in type 1 diabetes. Clones were sequenced by immunoSEQ multiplex PCR, and TCRdb holds only the in-frame ones, with some missing. This sample carries about 640,000 clones, under 15% of them seen once, and the ten largest clones take 0.09% to 0.15%. Sequencing was performed on naive CD4+ T cells from blood. The receptors shown here come from a man younger than 40 with type 1 diabetes. The conserved cysteine and the conserved F or W are not part of the CDR3 here. The D gene is left open where the match is weak. Expanded clones get a size class; other rows say once, few or many, or leave the size out.

J gene	CDR3 length	D gene	clone size	V gene	CDR3 protein
TRBJ2-7	13	TRBD1	NA	TRBV6-4	ASSDRGQGRDEQY
TRBJ1-4	13	TRBD1	few	TRBV7-9	ASSSKRGLNEKLF
TRBJ1-1	13	NA	few	TRBV27	ASSSHLTGNTEAF
TRBJ1-1	11	TRBD1	NA	TRBV19	ASSITGDTEAF
TRBJ2-7	9	NA	NA	TRBV7-2	ASSLLYEQY
TRBJ1-6	13	NA	NA	TRBV7-2	ASSWGYDQSSPLH
TRBJ1-5	13	NA	few	TRBV9	ASSVDGAFYQPQH
TRBJ2-6	16	NA	NA	TRBV25-1	ASSESSGRASGANVLT
TRBJ1-2	13	NA	NA	TRBV2	ASSQGWTSNYGYT
TRBJ1-1	10	NA	NA	TRBV29-1	SGERGGTEAF
TRBJ1-1	9	TRBD1	few	TRBV19	ASSTRDSAY
TRBJ2-7	12	NA	few	TRBV5-1	ASSWGRETYEQY
TRBJ2-7	11	NA	NA	TRBV9	ASSHTMSHEQY
TRBJ2-3	11	NA	NA	TRBV30	AWSVPSGDTQY
TRBJ1-3	15	NA	NA	TRBV16	ASSQFRTAGAGNTIY
TRBJ1-4	11	NA	NA	TRBV29-1	SVSRGTNEKLF
TRBJ1-5	14	NA	NA	TRBV7-2	ASSTRRVGLDQPQH
TRBJ2-6	11	NA	NA	TRBV21-1	ASSLSGANVLT
TRBJ2-7	11	NA	NA	TRBV5-6	ASTGTATYEQY
TRBJ2-2	12	NA	NA	TRBV30	AWSVEGRTGELF
TRBJ1-3	11	TRBD1	few	TRBV9	ASSAGTGNTIY
TRBJ2-7	12	TRBD1	few	TRBV29-1	SVRKGQDYYEQY
TRBJ2-2	11	NA	NA	TRBV27	ASSLSRAGELF
TRBJ1-5	12	NA	NA	TRBV4-2	ASSQDGGAGPQH
TRBJ1-4	13	NA	NA	TRBV9	ASSVAGGNNEKLF
TRBJ2-3	9	NA	few	TRBV20-1	SARGPDTQY
TRBJ2-1	17	NA	NA	TRBV5-1	ASSLGGPQILSSYNEQF
TRBJ2-5	13	TRBD2	NA	TRBV6-5	ASSYGLADQETQY
TRBJ1-6	14	TRBD1	few	TRBV7-9	ASSSTQGGVRSPLH
TRBJ2-3	13	TRBD1	once	TRBV5-4	ASSARDSITDTQY
TRBJ1-2	12	NA	NA	TRBV6-5	ASSYSGRTSGYT
TRBJ1-3	10	NA	few	TRBV25-1	ASSLSGNTIY
TRBJ1-5	11	NA	few	TRBV7-9	ASSLGQDQPQH
TRBJ2-7	14	TRBD1	few	TRBV28	ASSSRAGTGSYEQY
TRBJ1-1	10	NA	few	TRBV19	ASSVRGPEAF
TRBJ1-6	15	NA	few	TRBV14	ASSPFPPSWGNSPLH
TRBJ2-1	12	TRBD2	few	TRBV23-1	ASGQRGADNEQF
TRBJ1-2	12	NA	few	TRBV5-1	ASSLAEADYGYT
TRBJ1-4	13	NA	few	TRBV6-5	ASSYSREPNEKLF
TRBJ1-4	12	NA	NA	TRBV6-5	ASSVSGLDEKLF
TRBJ1-2	13	NA	few	TRBV4-3	ASSQDRGENYGYT
TRBJ2-5	12	NA	few	TRBV4-3	ASSQPGQQETQY
TRBJ1-1	12	NA	NA	TRBV10-3	AISDRQSNTEAF
TRBJ1-2	10	TRBD1	few	TRBV29-1	SVEDKGALQT
TRBJ1-1	13	NA	NA	TRBV27	ASSLERGSGAEAF